The source of this T cell receptor (beta chain) is a study of cytomegalovirus exposure and HLA in healthy donors. The trim removed 1 base at V and 9 bases at J, leaving 14 bases unmatched. This CDR3 is 17 amino acids long. The germline V gene has CDR1 SGHTA and CDR2 FQGNSA. Primers included in the PCR were 60 Vbeta and 13 Jbeta primers. Sequenced by immunoSEQ multiplex PCR; TCRdb stores in-frame clones only, minus some. The table lists approximately 180,000 clones, about three quarters of them singletons, with 0.9% to 1.2% in the top ten. The V call is TRBV7-2, the J call TRBJ2-5, with 10 bases that match TRBD2. This clonotype was obtained from a woman in her 40s in good health and CMV-seronegative. Sequencing was done on a sample of PBMCs. The CDR3 here is CASSLGYPSGGPGAQYF. CDR3 nucleotide sequence: TGTGCCAGCAGCTTAGGGTACCCTAGCGGGGGACCCGGGGCCCAGTACTTC.